The TCR beta chain described here comes from a study of T cells in Graves' hyperthyroidism and ophthalmopathy. TCR beta CDR3 regions were amplified from RNA. The TCR CDR3 was amplified in a first-round RT-PCR using the HTBI primer set. In TCRdb, the multiplex PCR reads were re-called with MiXCR into one record per CDR3 protein. This sample has about 59,000 distinct CDR3 sequences, with roughly 58% found just once. This CDR3 spans 16 amino acids. This TCR came from a woman aged 55-75 years with Graves' ophthalmopathy. What was sequenced was blood. The chain uses TRBV21-1 and TRBJ2-1; the table's D call TRBD2 went unverified against the DNA. TRBV21-1 is noted as a pseudogene. The CDR3 region is CASSRTLAGDYNEQFF. The CDR3 nucleotides read TGTGCCAGCAGCAGGACCCTAGCGGGAGATTACAATGAGCAGTTCTTC.